This T cell receptor beta chain was sequenced during a study of blood T cell repertoires in COVID-19. Study context: Sites in the United States, Italy and Spain provided acute and convalescent COVID-19 samples.

Original handling: Cell counts per sample came from amplifying reference gene primers. TCRdb's table, derived via immunoSEQ multiplex PCR, lists solely in-frame clones and lacks some. The V and J calls and the clone size are those of that table, but D and trimming were determined from the DNA. The data hold roughly 87,000 clones, with less than 80% observed a single time. The CDR3 length is 16 residues. Per germline, CDR1 MNHNY and CDR2 SVGAGI (reference sequence). Germline trimming cut 6 bases from V and 6 bases from J; bases unmatched to any gene: 12. A few counts support this clone. What was sequenced was peripheral blood. The receptor comes from a woman older than 75 with acute or convalescent COVID-19. This rearrangement joins TRBV6-6 to TRBJ2-2, with 8 bases that match TRBD2. As DNA, the CDR3 is TGTGCCAGCAGAACTAGCGGCGGGTTAGTGTCCGGGGAGCTGTTTTTT. Protein sequence: CASRTSGGLVSGELFF.